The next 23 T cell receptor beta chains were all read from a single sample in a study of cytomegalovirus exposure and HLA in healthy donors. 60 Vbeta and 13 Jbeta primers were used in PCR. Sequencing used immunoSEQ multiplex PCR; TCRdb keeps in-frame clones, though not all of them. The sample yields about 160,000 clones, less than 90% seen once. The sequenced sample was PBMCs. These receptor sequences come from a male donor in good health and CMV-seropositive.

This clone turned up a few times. As DNA, the CDR3 is TGTGCCAGCCACAGGGGCAGCGCTGGGGTGTACGAGCAGTACTTC. Its translation: CASHRGSAGVYEQYF. This chain connects TRBV6-1 to TRBJ2-7; 7 bases are shared with TRBD1. V was clipped by 8 bases and J by 4 bases; unmatched bases: 14. Looked up from germline, CDR1 is MNHNS and CDR2 is SASEGT. The CDR3 runs to 15 residues.

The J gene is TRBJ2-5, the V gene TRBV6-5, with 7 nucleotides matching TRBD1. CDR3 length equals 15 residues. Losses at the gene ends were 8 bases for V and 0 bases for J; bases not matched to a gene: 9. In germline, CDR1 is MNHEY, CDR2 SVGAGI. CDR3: CASARDRRYQETQYF. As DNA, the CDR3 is TGTGCCAGCGCACGGGACAGAAGGTACCAAGAGACCCAGTACTTC.

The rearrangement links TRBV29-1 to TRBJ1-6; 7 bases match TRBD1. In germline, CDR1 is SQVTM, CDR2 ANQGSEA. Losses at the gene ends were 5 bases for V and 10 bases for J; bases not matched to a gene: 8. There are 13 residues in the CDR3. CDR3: CSVRQGLQSPLHF. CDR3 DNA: TGCAGCGTTAGACAGGGTTTACAGTCACCCCTCCACTTT.

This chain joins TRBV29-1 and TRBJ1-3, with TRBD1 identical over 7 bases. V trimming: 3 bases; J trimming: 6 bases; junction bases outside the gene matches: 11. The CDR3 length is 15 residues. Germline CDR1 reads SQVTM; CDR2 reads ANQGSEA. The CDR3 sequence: CSVDGLGQGENTIYF. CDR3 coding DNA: TGCAGCGTTGACGGGCTGGGGCAGGGGGAAAACACCATATATTTT.

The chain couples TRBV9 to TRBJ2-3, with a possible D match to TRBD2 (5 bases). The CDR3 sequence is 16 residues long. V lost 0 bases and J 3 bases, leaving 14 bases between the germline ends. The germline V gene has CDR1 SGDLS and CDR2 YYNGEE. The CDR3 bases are TGTGCCAGCAGCGTAGAAGGAGGCCACCTGACAGATACGCAGTATTTT. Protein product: CASSVEGGHLTDTQYF. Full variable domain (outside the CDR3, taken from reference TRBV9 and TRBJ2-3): DSGVTQTPKHLITATGQRVTLRCSPRSGDLSVYWYQQSLDQGLQFLIQYYNGEERAKGNILERFSAQQFPDLHSELNLSSLELGDSALYFCASSVEGGHLTDTQYFGPGTRLTVL.

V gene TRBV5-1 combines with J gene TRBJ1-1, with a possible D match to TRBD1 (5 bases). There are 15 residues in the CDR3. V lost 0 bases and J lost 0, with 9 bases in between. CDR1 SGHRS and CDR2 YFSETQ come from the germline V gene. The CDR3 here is CASSLVAGMNTEAFF. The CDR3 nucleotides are TGCGCCAGCAGCTTGGTTGCAGGGATGAACACTGAAGCTTTCTTT.

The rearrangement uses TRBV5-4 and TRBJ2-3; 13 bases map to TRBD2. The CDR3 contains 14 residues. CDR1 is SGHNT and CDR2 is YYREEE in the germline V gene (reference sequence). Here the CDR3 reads CAILAGGDTDTQYF. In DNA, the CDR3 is TGTGCTATACTAGCGGGAGGGGACACAGATACGCAGTATTTT.

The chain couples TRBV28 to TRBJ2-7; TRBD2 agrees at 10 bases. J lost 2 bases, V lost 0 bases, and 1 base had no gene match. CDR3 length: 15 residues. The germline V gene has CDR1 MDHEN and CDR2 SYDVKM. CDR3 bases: TGTGCCAGCAGTTTATGGAGCGGGAGGGCCTACGAGCAGTACTTC. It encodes CASSLWSGRAYEQYF.

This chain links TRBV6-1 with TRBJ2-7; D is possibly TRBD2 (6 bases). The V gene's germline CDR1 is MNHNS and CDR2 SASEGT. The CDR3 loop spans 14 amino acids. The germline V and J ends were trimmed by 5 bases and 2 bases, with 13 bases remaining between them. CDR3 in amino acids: CASSIRDWAYEQYF. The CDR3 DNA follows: TGTGCCAGCAGTATCCGGGACTGGGCCTACGAGCAGTACTTC.

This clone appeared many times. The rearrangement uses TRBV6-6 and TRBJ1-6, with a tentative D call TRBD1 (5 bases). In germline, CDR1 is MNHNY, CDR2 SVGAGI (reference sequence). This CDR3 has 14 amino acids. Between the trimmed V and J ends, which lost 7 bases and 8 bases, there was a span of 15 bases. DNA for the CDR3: TGTGCCAGCACCCGACGCAGGGAAGATTCACCCCTCCACTTT. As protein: CASTRRREDSPLHF.

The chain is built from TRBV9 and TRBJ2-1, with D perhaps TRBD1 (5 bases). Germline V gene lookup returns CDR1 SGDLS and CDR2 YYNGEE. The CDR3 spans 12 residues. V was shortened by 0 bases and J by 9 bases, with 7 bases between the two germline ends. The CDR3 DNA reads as TGTGCCAGCAGCGTAGTAGGGGCTGAGCAGTTCTTC. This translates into CASSVVGAEQFF.

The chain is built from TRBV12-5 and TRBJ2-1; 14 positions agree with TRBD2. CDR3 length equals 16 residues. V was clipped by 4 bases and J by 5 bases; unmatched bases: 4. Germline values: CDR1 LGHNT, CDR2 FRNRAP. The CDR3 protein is CASGWTSGRSNNEQFF. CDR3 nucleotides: TGTGCTAGTGGTTGGACTAGCGGGAGGTCTAACAATGAGCAGTTCTTC.

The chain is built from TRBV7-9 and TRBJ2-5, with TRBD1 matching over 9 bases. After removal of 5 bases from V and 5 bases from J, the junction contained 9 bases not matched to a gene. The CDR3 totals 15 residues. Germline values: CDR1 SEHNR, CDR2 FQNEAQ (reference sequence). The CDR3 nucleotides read TGTGCCAGCAGCGTGGGACAGGGCCTCCGGGAGACCCAGTACTTC. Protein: CASSVGQGLRETQYF. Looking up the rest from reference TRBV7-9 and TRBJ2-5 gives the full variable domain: DTGVSQNPRHKITKRGQNVTFRCDPISEHNRLYWYRQTLGQGPEFLTYFQNEAQLEKSRLLSDRFSAERPKGSFSTLEIQRTEQGDSAMYLCASSVGQGLRETQYFGPGTRLLVL.

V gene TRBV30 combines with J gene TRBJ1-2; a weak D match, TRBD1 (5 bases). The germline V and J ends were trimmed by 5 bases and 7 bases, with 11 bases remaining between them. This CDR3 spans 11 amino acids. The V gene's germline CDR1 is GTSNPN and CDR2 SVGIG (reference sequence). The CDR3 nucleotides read TGTGCCTGGGGTCCAGGGTCTGGCTACACCTTC. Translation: CAWGPGSGYTF. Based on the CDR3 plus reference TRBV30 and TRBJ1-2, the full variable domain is SQTIHQWPATLVQPVGSPLSLECTVEGTSNPNLYWYRQAAGRGLQLLFYSVGIGQISSEVPQNLSASRPQDRQFILSSKKLLLSDSGFYLCAWGPGSGYTFGSGTRLTVV.

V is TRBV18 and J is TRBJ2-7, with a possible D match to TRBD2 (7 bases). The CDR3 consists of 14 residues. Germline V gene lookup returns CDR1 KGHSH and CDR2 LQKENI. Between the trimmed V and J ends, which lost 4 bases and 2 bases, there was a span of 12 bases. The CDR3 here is CASSRGGEAYEQYF. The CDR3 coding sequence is TGTGCCAGCTCACGAGGGGGGGAAGCCTACGAGCAGTACTTC.

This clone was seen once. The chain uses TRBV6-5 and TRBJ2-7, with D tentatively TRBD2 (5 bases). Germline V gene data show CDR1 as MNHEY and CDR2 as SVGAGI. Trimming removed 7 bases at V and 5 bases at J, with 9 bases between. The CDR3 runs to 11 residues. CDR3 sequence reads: CASTEGHEQYF. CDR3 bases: TGTGCCAGCACCGAGGGCCACGAGCAGTACTTC.

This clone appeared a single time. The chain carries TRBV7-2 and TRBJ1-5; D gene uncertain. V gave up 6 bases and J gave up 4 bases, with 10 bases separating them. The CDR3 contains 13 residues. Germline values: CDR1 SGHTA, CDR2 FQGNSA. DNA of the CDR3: TGTGCCAGCAGACTAACCGGGAATCAGCCCCAGCATTTT. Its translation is CASRLTGNQPQHF.

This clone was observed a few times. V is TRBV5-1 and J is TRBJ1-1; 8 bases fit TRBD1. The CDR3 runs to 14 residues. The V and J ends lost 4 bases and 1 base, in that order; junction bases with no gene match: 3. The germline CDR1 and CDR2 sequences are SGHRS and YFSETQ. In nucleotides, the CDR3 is TGCGCCAGCAGCGAAGGGACAGGGAACACTGAAGCTTTCTTT. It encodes CASSEGTGNTEAFF.

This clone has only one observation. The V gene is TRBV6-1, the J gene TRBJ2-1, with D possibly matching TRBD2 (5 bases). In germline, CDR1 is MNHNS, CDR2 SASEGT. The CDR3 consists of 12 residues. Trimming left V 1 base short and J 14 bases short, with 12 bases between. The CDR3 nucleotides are TGTGCCAGCAGTGAAGGAGGGTGGGGTAAGTTCTTC. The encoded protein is CASSEGGWGKFF.

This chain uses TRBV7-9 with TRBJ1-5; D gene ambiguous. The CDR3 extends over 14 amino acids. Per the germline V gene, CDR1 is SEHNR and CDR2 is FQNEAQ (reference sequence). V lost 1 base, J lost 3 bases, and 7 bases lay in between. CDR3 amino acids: CASSLGAPNQPQHF. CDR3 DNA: TGTGCCAGCAGCTTAGGGGCACCCAATCAGCCCCAGCATTTT.

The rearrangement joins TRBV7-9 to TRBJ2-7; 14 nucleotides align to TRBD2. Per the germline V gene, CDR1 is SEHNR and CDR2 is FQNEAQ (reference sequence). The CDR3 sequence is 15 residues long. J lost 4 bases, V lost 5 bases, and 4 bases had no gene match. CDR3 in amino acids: CASSLGLAGVYEQYF. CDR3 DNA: TGTGCCAGCAGCCTGGGACTAGCGGGAGTGTACGAGCAGTACTTC.

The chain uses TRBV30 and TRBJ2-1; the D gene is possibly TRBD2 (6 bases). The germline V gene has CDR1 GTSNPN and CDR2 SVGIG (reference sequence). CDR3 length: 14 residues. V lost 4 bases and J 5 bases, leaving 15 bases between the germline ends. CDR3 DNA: TGTGCCTGGACCCTCGTGGGAGGTGACAATGAGCAGTTCTTC. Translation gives CAWTLVGGDNEQFF.

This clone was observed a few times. The CDR3 reads CAISNPTENTEAFF. In DNA form, the CDR3 reads TGTGCCATCAGTAACCCGACAGAGAACACTGAAGCTTTCTTT. This rearrangement joins TRBV10-3 to TRBJ1-1; TRBD1 is a possible D gene (5 bases). The CDR3 is 14 residues long. V was shortened by 5 bases and J by 1 base, with 11 bases between the two germline ends. Per the germline V gene, CDR1 is ENHRY and CDR2 is SYGVKD.